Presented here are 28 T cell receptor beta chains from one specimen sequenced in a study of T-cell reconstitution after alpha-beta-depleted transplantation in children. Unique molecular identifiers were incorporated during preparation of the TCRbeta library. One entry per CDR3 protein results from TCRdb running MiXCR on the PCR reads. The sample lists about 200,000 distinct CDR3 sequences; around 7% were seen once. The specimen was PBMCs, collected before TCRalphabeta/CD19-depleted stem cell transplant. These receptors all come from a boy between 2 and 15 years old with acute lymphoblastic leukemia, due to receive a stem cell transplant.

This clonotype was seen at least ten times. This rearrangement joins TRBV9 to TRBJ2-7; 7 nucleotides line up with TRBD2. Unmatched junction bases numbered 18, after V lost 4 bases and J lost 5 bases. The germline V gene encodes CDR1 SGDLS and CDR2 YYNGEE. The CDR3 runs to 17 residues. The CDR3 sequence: CASSPHGASGRIHEQYF. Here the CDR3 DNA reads TGTGCCAGCAGCCCCCATGGGGCTAGCGGAAGAATCCACGAGCAGTACTTC.

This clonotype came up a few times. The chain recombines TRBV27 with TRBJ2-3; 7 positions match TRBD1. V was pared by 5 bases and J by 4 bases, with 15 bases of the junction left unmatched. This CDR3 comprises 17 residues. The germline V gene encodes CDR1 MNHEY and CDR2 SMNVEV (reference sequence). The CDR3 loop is CASSDTGEPNRADTQYF. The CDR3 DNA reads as TGTGCCAGCAGTGACACAGGGGAGCCTAACCGCGCAGATACGCAGTATTTT.

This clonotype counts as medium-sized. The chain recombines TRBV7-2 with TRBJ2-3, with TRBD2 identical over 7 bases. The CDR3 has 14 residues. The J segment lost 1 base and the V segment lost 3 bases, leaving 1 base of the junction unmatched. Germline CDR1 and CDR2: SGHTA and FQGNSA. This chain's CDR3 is CASSFLAGTDTQYF. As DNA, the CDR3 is TGTGCCAGCAGCTTTCTAGCGGGCACAGATACGCAGTATTTT.

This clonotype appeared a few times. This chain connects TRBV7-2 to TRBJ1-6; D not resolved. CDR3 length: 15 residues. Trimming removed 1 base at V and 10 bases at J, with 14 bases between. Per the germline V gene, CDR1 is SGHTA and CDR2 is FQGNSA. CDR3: CASSLEAGWRSPLHF. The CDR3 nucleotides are TGTGCCAGCAGCTTAGAGGCGGGCTGGAGATCACCCCTCCACTTT.

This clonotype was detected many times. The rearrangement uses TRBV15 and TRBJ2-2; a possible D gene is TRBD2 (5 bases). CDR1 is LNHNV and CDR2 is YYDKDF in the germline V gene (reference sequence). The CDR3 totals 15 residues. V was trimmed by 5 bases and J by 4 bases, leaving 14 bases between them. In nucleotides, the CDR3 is TGTGCCACCAGCTCCGGGGTAGAACGCACCGGGGAGCTGTTTTTT. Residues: CATSSGVERTGELFF.

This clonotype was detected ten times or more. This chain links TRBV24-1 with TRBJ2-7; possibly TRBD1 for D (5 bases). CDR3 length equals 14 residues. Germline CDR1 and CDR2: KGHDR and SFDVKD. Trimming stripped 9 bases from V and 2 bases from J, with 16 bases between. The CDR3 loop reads CATSGRGFPYEQYF. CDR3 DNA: TGTGCCACCTCCGGAAGGGGTTTTCCCTACGAGCAGTACTTC.

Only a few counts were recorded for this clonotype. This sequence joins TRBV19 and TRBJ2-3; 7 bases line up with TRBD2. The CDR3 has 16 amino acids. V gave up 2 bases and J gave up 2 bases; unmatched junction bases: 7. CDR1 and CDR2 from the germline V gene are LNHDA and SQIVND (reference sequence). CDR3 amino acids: CASSIFGTTTTDTQYF. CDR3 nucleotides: TGTGCCAGTAGTATATTCGGGACTACAACCACAGATACGCAGTATTTT.

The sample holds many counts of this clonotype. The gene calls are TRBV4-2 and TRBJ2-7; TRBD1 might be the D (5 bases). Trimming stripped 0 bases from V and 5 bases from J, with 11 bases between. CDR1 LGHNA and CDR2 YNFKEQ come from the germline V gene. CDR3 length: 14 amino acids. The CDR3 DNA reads TGTGCCAGCAGCCAAGACAGGGTTGGAAACGAGCAGTACTTC. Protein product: CASSQDRVGNEQYF.

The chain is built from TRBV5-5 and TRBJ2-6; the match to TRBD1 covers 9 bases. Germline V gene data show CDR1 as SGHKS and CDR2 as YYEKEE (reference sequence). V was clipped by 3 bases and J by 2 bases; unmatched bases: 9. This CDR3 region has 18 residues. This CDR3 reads CASSSRDRAFAGANVLTF. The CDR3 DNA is TGTGCCAGCAGCTCCCGGGACAGGGCGTTCGCTGGGGCCAACGTCCTGACTTTC.

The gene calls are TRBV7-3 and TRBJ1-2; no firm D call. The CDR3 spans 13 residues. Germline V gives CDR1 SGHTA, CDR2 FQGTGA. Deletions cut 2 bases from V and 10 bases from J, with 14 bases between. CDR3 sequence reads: CASSLVSSTTYTF. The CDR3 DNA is TGTGCCAGCAGCTTAGTATCGTCCACCACCTACACCTTC.

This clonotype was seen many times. CDR3 sequence: CASSLISGRYEQYF. CDR3 bases: TGTGCCAGCAGCTTAATCAGCGGGAGGTACGAGCAGTACTTC. The chain recombines TRBV11-2 with TRBJ2-7, with 9 bases that match TRBD2. Germline V lookup: CDR1 SGHAT, CDR2 FQNNGV. The V gene end was trimmed by 2 bases and the J gene end by 4 bases; junction bases not matched to a gene: 3. The CDR3 consists of 14 residues.

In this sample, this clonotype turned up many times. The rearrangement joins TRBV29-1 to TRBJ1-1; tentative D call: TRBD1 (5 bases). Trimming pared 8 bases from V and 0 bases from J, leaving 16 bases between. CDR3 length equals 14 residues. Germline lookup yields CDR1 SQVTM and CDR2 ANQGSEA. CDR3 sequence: CSCLGEGMNTEAFF. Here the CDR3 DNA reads TGCAGCTGCCTGGGGGAGGGAATGAACACTGAAGCTTTCTTT.

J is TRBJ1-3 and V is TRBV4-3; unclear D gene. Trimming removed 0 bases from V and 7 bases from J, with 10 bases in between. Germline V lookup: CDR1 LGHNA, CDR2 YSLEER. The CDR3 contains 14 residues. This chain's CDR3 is CASSQDNGRNTIYF. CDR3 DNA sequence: TGCGCCAGCAGCCAAGATAACGGGCGTAACACCATATATTTT.

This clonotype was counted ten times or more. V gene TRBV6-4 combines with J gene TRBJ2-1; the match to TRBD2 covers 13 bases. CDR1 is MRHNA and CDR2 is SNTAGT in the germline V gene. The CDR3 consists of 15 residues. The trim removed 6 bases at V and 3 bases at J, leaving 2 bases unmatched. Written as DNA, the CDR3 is TGTGCCAGCAGACGACTAGCGGGGGGCTACAATGAGCAGTTCTTC. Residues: CASRRLAGGYNEQFF.

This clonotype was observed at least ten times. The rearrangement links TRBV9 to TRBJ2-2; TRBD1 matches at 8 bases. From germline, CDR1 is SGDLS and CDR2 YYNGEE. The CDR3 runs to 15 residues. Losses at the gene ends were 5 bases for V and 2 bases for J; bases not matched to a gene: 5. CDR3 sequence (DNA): TGTGCCAGCAGGGACAGGGTAGGAAACACCGGGGAGCTGTTTTTT. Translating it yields CASRDRVGNTGELFF.

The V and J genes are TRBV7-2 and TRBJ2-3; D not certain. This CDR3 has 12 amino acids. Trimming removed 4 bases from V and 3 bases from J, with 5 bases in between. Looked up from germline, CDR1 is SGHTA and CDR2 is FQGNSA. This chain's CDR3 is CASSWATDTQYF. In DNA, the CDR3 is TGTGCCAGCAGCTGGGCTACAGATACGCAGTATTTT.

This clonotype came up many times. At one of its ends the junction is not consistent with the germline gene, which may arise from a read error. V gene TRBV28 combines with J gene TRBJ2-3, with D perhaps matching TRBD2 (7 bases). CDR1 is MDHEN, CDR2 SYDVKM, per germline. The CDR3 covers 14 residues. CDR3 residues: CASSSEGGGTQRNF. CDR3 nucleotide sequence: TGTGCCAGCAGTTCAGAAGGCGGGGGCACCCAGAGGAATTTT. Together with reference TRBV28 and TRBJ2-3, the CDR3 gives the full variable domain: DVKVTQSSRYLVKRTGEKVFLECVQDMDHENMFWYRQDPGLGLRLIYFSYDVKMKEKGDIPEGYSVSREKKERFSLILESASTNQTSMYLCASSSEGGGTQRNFGPGTRLTVL.

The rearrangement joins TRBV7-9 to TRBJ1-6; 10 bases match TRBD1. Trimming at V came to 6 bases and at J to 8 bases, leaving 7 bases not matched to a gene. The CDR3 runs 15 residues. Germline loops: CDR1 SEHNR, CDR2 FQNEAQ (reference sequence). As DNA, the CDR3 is TGTGCCAGCAGTACTCCGGGACAGGGGTATTCACCCCTCCACTTT. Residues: CASSTPGQGYSPLHF.

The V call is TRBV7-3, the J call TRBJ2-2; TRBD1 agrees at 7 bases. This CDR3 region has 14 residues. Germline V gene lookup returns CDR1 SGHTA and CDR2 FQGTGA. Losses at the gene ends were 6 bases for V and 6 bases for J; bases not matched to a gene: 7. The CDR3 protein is CASSHLTGAGELFF. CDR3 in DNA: TGTGCCAGCAGTCACCTAACAGGGGCCGGGGAGCTGTTTTTT.

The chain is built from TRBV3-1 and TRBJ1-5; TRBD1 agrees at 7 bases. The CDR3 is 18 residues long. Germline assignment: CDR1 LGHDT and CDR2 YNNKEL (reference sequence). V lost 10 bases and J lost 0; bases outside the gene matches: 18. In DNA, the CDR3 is TGTGCCATCAGTCGTAGCCGGGACAGACCCTATAGCAATCAGCCCCAGCATTTT. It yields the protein CAISRSRDRPYSNQPQHF.

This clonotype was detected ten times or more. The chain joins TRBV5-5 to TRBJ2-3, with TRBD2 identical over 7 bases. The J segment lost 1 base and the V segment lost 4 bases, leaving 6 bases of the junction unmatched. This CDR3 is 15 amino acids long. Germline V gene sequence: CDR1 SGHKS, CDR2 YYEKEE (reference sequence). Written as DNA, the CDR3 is TGTGCCAGCAGCCCGGGAGGACGGGGCACAGATACGCAGTATTTT. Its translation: CASSPGGRGTDTQYF.

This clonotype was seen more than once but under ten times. CDR3 DNA sequence: TGTGCCAGCAGCTTGGATCCGGGTCGGCTAGCGGGGGTCGTGGGAGAGACCCAGTACTTC. This encodes CASSLDPGRLAGVVGETQYF. The chain recombines TRBV5-4 with TRBJ2-5; the match to TRBD2 covers 10 bases. Germline CDR1 is SGHNT and CDR2 is YYREEE (reference sequence). With 0 bases clipped from V and 4 bases from J, the junction kept 18 bases outside the gene matches. CDR3 length: 20 residues.

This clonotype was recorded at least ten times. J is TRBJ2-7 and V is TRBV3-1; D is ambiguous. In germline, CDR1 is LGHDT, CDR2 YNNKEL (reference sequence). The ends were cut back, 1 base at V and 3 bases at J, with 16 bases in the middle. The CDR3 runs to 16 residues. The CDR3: CASSQGQGFIHYEQYF. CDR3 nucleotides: TGTGCCAGCAGCCAAGGCCAAGGCTTTATACACTACGAGCAGTACTTC.

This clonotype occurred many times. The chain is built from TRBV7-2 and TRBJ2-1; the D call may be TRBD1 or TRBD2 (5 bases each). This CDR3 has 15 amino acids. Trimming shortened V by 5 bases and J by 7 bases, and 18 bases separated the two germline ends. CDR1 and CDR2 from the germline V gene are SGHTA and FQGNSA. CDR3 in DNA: TGTGCCAGCAGCATCTCCGGGACCCGCTGGAATGAGCAGTTCTTC. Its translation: CASSISGTRWNEQFF.

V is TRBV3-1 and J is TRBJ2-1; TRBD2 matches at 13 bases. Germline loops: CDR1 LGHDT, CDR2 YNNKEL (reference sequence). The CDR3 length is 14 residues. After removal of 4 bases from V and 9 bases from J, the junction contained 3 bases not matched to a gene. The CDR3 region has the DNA TGTGCCAGCAGCCTGGGACTAGCGGGAAGTGAGCAGTTCTTC. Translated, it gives CASSLGLAGSEQFF.

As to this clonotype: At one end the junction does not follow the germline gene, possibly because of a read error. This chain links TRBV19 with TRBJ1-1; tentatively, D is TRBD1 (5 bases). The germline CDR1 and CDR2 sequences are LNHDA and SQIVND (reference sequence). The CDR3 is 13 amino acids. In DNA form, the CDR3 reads TGTGCCAGTAGTACTGGGGGGAACACTCAAGCTTTCTTT. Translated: CASSTGGNTQAFF. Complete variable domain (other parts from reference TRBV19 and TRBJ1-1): DGGITQSPKYLFRKEGQNVTLSCEQNLNHDAMYWYRQDPGQGLRLIYYSQIVNDFQKGDIAEGYSVSREKKESFPLTVTSAQKNPTAFYLCASSTGGNTQAFFGQGTRLTVV.

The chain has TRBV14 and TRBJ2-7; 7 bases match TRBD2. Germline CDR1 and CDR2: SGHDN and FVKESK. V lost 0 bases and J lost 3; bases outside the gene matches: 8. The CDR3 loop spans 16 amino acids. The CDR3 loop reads CASSQDGLAAYYEQYF. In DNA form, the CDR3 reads TGTGCCAGCAGCCAAGATGGCCTAGCGGCCTACTACGAGCAGTACTTC.

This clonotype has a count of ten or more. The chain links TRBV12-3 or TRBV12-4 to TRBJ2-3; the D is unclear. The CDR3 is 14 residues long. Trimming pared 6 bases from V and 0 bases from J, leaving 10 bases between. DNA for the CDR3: TGTGCCAGCAGGCGGACGGACAGCACAGATACGCAGTATTTT. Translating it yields CASRRTDSTDTQYF.